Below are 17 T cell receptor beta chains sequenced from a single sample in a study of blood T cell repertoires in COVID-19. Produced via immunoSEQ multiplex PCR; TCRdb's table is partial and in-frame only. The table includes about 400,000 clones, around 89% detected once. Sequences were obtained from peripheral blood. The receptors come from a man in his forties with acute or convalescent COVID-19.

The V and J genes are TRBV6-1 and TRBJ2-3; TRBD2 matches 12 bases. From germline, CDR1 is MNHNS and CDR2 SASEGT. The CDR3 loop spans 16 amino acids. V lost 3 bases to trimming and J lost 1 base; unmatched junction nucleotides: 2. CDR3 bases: TGTGCCAGCAGTGAGACTAGCGGGGGCCGCACAGATACGCAGTATTTT. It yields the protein CASSETSGGRTDTQYF.

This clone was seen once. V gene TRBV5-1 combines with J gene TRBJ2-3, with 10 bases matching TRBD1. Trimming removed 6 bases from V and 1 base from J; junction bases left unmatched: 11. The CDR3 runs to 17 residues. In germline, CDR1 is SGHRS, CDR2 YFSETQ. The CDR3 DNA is TGCGCCAGCACCCGACAGGGGGCCTCGCCGCGCACAGATACGCAGTATTTT. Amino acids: CASTRQGASPRTDTQYF.

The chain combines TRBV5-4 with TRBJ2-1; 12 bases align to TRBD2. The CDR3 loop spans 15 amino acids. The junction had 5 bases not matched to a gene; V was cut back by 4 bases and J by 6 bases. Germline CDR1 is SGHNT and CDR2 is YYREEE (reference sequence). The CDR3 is CASSKTSGRVNEQFF. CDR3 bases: TGTGCCAGCAGCAAGACTAGCGGGAGAGTCAATGAGCAGTTCTTC. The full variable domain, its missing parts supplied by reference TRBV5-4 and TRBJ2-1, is ETGVTQSPTHLIKTRGQQVTLRCSSQSGHNTVSWYQQALGQGPQFIFQYYREEENGRGNFPPRFSGLQFPNYSSELNVNALELDDSALYLCASSKTSGRVNEQFFGPGTRLTVL.

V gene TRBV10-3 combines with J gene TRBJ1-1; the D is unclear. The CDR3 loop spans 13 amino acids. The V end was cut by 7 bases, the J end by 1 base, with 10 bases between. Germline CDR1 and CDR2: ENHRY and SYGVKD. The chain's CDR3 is CAITKDSNTEAFF. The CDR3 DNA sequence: TGTGCCATCACCAAGGACTCGAACACTGAAGCTTTCTTT.

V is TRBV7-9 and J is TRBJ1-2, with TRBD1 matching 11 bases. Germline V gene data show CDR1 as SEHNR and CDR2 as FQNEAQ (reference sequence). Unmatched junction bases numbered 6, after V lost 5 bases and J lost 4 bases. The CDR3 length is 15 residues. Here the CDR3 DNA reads TGTGCCAGCAGCCAAAGGACAGGGGGCGGCTATGGCTACACCTTC. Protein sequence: CASSQRTGGGYGYTF.

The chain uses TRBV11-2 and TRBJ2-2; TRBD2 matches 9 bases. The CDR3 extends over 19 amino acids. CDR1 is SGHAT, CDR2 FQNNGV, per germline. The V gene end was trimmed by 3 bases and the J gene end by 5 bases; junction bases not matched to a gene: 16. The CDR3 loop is CASSFEVVLLAGTTGELFF. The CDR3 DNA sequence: TGTGCCAGCAGCTTCGAAGTGGTGTTGCTAGCGGGGACGACCGGGGAGCTGTTTTTT. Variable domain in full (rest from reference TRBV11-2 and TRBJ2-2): EAGVAQSPRYKIIEKRQSVAFWCNPISGHATLYWYQQILGQGPKLLIQFQNNGVVDDSQLPKDRFSAERLKGVDSTLKIQPAKLEDSAVYLCASSFEVVLLAGTTGELFFGEGSRLTVL.

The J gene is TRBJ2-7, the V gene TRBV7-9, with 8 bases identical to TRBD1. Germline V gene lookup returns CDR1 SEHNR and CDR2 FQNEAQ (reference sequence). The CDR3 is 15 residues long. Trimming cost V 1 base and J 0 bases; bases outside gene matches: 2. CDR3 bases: TGTGCCAGCAGCTTAGGGGGGACAGGCTCCTACGAGCAGTACTTC. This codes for CASSLGGTGSYEQYF.

The DNA of the CDR3 is TGTGCCTGGAGGGGGGCGGACAGGGCCAACTATGGCTACACCTTC. Translation: CAWRGADRANYGYTF. The chain is built from TRBV30 and TRBJ1-2, with 8 positions matching TRBD1. CDR3 size: 15 residues. Germline V gene data show CDR1 as GTSNPN and CDR2 as SVGIG (reference sequence). Losses at the gene ends were 3 bases for V and 2 bases for J; bases not matched to a gene: 8. Full variable domain (missing parts from reference TRBV30 and TRBJ1-2): SQTIHQWPATLVQPVGSPLSLECTVEGTSNPNLYWYRQAAGRGLQLLFYSVGIGQISSEVPQNLSASRPQDRQFILSSKKLLLSDSGFYLCAWRGADRANYGYTFGSGTRLTVV.

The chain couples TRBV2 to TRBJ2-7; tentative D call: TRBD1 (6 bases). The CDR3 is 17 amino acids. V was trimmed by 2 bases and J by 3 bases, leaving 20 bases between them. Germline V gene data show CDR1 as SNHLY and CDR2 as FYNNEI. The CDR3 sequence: CASSETMRFSRGYEQYF. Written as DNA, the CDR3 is TGTGCCAGCAGTGAAACAATGAGGTTTAGCAGGGGCTACGAGCAGTACTTC.

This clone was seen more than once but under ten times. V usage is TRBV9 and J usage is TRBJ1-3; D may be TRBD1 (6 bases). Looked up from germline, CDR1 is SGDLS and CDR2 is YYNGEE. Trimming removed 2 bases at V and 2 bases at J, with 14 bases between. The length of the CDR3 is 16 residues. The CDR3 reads CASSVNPTGPGNTIYF. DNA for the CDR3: TGTGCCAGCAGCGTGAACCCTACAGGGCCTGGAAACACCATATATTTT.

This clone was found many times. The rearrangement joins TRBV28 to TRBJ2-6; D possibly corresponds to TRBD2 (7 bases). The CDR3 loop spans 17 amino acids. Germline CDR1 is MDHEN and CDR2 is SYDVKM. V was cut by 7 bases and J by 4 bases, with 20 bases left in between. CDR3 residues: CASIGGGGPTGANVLTF. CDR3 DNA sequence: TGTGCCAGCATTGGGGGCGGGGGACCAACCGGGGCCAACGTCCTGACTTTC. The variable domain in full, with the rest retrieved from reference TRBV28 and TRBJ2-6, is DVKVTQSSRYLVKRTGEKVFLECVQDMDHENMFWYRQDPGLGLRLIYFSYDVKMKEKGDIPEGYSVSREKKERFSLILESASTNQTSMYLCASIGGGGPTGANVLTFGAGSRLTVL.

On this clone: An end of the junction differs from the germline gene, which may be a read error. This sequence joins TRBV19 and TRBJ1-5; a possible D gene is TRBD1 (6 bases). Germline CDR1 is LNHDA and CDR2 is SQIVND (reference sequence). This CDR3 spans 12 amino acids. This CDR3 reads CASSAHRDTLDF. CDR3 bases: TGTGCCAGTAGTGCCCACCGGGACACCCTGGATTTT.

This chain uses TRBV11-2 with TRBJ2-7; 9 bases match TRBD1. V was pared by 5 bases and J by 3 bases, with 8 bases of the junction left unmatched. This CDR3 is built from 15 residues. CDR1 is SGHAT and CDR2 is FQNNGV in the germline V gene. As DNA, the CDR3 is TGTGCCAGCAGCGCCCGGACAGGGGTTGTCTACGAGCAGTACTTC. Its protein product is CASSARTGVVYEQYF. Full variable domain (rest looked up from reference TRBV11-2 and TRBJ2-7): EAGVAQSPRYKIIEKRQSVAFWCNPISGHATLYWYQQILGQGPKLLIQFQNNGVVDDSQLPKDRFSAERLKGVDSTLKIQPAKLEDSAVYLCASSARTGVVYEQYFGPGTRLTVT.

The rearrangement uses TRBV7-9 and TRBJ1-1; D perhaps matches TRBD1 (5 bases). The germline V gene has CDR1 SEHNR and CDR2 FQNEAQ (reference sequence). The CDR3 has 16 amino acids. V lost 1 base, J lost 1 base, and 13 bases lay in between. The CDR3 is CASSLDGTGSNTEAFF. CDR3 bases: TGTGCCAGCAGCTTAGACGGAACAGGTTCGAACACTGAAGCTTTCTTT.

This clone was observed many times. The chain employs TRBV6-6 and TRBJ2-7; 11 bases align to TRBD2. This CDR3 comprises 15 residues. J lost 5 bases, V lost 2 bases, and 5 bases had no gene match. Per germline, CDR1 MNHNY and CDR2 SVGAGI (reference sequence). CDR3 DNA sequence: TGTGCCAGCAGTTACCCTAGCGGGAGGAGCGACGAGCAGTACTTC. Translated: CASSYPSGRSDEQYF.

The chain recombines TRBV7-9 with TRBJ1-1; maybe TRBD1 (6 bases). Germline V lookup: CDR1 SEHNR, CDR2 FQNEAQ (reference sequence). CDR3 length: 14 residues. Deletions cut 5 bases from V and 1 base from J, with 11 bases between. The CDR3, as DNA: TGTGCCAGCAGCGTCGGACAGAGGAACACTGAAGCTTTCTTT. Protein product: CASSVGQRNTEAFF. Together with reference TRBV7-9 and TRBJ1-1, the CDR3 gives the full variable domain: DTGVSQNPRHKITKRGQNVTFRCDPISEHNRLYWYRQTLGQGPEFLTYFQNEAQLEKSRLLSDRFSAERPKGSFSTLEIQRTEQGDSAMYLCASSVGQRNTEAFFGQGTRLTVV.

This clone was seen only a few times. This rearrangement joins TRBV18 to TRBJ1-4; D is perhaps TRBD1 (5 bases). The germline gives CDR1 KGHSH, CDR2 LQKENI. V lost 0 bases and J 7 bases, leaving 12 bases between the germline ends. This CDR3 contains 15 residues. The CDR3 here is CASSPPSREGEKLFF. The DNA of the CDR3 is TGTGCCAGCTCACCACCGTCCAGGGAGGGTGAAAAACTGTTTTTT.